The T cell receptor (beta chain) described here comes from a study of T-cell reconstitution after alpha-beta-depleted transplantation in children. Unique molecular identifiers were incorporated into the prepared TCRbeta library. TCRdb passed the PCR reads through MiXCR, listing each CDR3 protein once. The sample yields 98,000 or so distinct CDR3 sequences, around 22% seen once. Whole-study results and caveats: About two months after transplant, alpha-beta T cells reportedly came from several hundred expanded graft clones. It was newly produced T cells that mostly accounted for T-cell counts and diversity one year after transplant.

This clonotype was detected a few times. Its antigen is unidentified. The TCR was taken from a boy aged 2-15 years with acute lymphoblastic leukemia, due to receive a stem cell transplant. The starting material was PBMCs, obtained before TCRalphabeta/CD19-depleted stem cell transplant.

CDR3 loop: CATGLNQETQYF. The CDR3 nucleotides are TGTGCCACCGGGCTGAACCAAGAGACCCAGTACTTC. This sequence joins TRBV15 and TRBJ2-5; D not resolved. V was pared by 8 bases and J by 0 bases, with 7 bases between. This CDR3 comprises 12 residues. The germline V gene encodes CDR1 LNHNV and CDR2 YYDKDF (reference sequence).